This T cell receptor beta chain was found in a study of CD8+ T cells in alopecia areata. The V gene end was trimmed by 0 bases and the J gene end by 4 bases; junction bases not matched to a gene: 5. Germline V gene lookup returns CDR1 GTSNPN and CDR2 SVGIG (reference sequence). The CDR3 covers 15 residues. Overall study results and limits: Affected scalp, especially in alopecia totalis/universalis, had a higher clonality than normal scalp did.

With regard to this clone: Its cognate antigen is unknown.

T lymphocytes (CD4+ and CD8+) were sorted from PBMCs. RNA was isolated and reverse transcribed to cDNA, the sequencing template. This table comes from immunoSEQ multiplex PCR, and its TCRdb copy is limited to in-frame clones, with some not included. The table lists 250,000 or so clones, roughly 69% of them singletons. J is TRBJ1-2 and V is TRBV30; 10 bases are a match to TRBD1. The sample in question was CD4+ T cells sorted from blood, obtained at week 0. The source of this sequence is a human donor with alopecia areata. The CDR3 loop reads CAWSVDGTGAYGYTF. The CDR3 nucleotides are TGTGCCTGGAGTGTCGATGGGACAGGGGCCTATGGCTACACCTTC.